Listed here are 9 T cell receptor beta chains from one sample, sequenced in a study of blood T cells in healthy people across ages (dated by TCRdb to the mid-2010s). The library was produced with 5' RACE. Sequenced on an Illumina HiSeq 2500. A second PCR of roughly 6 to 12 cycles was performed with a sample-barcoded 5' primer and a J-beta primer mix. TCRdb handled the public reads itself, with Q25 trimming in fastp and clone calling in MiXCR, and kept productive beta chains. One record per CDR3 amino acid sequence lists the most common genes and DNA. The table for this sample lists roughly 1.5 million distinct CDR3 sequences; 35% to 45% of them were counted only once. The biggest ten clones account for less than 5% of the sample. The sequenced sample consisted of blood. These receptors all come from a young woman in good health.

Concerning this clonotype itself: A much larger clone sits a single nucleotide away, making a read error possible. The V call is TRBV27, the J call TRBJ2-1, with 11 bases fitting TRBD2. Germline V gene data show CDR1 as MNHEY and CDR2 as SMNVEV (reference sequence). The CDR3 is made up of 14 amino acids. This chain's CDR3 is CASSTSGGYNEQSF. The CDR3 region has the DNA TGTGCCAGCAGTACTAGCGGGGGATACAATGAGCAGTCCTTC.

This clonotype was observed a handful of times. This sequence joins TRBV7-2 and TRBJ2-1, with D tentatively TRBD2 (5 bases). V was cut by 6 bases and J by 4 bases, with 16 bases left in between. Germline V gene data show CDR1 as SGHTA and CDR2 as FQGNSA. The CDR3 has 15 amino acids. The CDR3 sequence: CASSYWTGTYNEQFF. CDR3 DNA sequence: TGTGCCAGCAGTTATTGGACGGGAACGTACAATGAGCAGTTCTTC.

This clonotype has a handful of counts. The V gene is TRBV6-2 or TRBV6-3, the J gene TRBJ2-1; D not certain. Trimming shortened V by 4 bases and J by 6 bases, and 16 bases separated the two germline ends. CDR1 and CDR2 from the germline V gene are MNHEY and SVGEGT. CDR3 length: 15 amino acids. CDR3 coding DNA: TGTGCCAGCAGTTTAGTGGTTACTACCGGCAATGAGCAGTTCTTC. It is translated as CASSLVVTTGNEQFF.

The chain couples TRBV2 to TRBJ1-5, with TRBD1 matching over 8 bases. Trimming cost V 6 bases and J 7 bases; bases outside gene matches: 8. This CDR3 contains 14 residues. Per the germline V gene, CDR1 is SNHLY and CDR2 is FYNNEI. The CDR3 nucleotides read TGTGCCAGCAGGGACACAGGGGGTACCCAGCCCCAGCATTTT. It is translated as CASRDTGGTQPQHF.

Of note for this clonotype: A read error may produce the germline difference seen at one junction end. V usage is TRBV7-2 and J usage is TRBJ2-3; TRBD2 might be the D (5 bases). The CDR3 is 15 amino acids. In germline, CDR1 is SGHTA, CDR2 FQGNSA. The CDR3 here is CASTRTGSSTETQYF. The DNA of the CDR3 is TGTGCCAGCACCCGGACTGGGTCTAGCACAGAGACGCAGTATTTT.

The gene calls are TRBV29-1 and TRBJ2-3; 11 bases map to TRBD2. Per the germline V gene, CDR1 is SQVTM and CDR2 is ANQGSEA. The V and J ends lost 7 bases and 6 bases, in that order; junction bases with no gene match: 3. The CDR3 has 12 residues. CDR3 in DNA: TGCAGCGAGACTAGCGGGACTGATACGCAGTATTTT. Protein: CSETSGTDTQYF.

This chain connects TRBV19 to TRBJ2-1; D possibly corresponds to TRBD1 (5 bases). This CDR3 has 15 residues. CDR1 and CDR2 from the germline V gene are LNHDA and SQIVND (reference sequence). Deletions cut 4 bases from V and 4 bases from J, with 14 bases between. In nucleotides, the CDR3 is TGTGCCAGTAGTAATTTCCCAGGGAAGTACAATGAGCAGTTCTTC. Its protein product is CASSNFPGKYNEQFF.

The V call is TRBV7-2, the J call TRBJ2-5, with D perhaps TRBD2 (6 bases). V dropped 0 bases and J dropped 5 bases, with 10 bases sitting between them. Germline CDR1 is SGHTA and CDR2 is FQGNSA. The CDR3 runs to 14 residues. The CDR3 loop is CASSLARGYETQYF. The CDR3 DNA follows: TGTGCCAGCAGCTTAGCGCGGGGTTACGAGACCCAGTACTTC.

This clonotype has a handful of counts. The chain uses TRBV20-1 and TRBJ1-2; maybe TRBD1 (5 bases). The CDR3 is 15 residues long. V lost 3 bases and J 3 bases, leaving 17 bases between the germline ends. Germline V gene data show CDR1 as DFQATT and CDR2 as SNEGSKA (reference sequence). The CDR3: CSARSLPGGYYGYTF. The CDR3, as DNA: TGCAGTGCTAGGTCCCTCCCCGGGGGTTACTATGGCTACACCTTC.